This T cell receptor beta chain was identified during a study of PD-L1 blockade in urothelial cancer. Study context: In the patient group, most of the 29 were males with bladder-origin urothelial cancer. Across blood samples, T cells had a median count of 141,255.

Synthetic TCR analog templates were spiked into each PCR. Repertoires were generated with immunoSEQ multiplex PCR, while TCRdb's copy carries only in-frame clones and drops some. The repertoire holds about 71,000 clones, with approximately 88% as singletons. The length of the CDR3 is 14 residues. J gave up 4 bases and V 3 bases, and 4 bases lay outside the gene matches. Germline V lookup: CDR1 SGHTS, CDR2 YDEGEE. The patients had locally advanced or metastatic urothelial carcinoma. Sequencing used PBMCs, obtained around atezolizumab (anti-PD-L1) treatment. The TCR originated in a man aged 60-69 years with urothelial cancer. The chain is built from TRBV5-8 and TRBJ2-5; 9 bases match TRBD1. CDR3 coding DNA: TGTGCCAGCAGCTCACAGGGGGCAAGAGAGACCCAGTACTTC. It translates to CASSSQGARETQYF.